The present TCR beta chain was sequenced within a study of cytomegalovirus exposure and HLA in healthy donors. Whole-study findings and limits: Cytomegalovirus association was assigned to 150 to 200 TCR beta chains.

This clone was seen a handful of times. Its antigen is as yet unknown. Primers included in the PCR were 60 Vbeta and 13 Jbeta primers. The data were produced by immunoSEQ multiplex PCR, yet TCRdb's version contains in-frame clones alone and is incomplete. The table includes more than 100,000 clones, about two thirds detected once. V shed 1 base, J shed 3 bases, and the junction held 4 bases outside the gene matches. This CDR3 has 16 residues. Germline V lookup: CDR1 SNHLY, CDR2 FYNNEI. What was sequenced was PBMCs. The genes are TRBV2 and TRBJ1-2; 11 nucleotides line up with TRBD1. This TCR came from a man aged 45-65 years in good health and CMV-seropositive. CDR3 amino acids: CASSEGWTGGDYGYTF. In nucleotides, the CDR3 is TGTGCCAGCAGTGAAGGTTGGACAGGGGGCGACTATGGCTACACCTTC.